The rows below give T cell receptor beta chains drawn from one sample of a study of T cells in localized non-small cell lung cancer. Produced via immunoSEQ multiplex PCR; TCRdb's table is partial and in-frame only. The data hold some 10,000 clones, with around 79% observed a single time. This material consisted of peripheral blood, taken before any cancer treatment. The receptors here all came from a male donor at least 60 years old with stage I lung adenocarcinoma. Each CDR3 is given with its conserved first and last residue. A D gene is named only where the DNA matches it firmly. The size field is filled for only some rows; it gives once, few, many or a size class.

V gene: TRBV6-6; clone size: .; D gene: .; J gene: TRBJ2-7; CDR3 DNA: TGTGCCACCAGAACTGGATACGAGCAGTACTTC; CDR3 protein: CATRTGYEQYF
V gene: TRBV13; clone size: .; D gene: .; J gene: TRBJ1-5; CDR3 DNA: TGTGCCAGCAGCTCGTCGGACACGCTCAAATCGCCCCAGCATTTT; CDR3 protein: CASSSSDTLKSPQHF
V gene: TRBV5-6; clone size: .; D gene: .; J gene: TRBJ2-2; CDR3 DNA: TGTGCCAGCAGCTTGGGTGCGGGCACCGGGGAGCTGTTTTTT; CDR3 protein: CASSLGAGTGELFF
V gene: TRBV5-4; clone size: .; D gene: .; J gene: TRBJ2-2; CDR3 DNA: TGTGCCAGCAGCTCCAGGGGGGGAACCGGGGAGCTGTTTTTT; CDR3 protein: CASSSRGGTGELFF
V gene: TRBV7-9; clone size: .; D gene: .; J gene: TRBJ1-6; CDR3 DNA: TGTGCCAGCAGCTCGGGGGTAGATGGTTCACCCCTCCACTTT; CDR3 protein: CASSSGVDGSPLHF
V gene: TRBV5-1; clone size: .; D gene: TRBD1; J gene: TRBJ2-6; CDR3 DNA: TGCGCCAGCAGCCCGACAGGGCGTAGCTCTGGGGCCAACGTCCTGACTTTC; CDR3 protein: CASSPTGRSSGANVLTF
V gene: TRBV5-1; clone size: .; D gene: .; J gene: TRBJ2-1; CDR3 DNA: TGCGCCAGCAGCTTGGACCTCCTGTACAATGAGCAGTTCTTC; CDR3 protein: CASSLDLLYNEQFF
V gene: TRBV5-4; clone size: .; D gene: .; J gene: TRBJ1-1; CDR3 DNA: TGTGCCAGCAGCTTTCGCCAGAACACTGAAGCTTTCTTT; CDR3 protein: CASSFRQNTEAFF
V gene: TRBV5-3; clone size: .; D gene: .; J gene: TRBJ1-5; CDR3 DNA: TGTGCCAGAAGCTCTCTCCCGCAACTCAGGGGATATCAGCCCCAGCATTTT; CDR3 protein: CARSSLPQLRGYQPQHF
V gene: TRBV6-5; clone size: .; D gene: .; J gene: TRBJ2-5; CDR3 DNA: TGTGCCAGCAGTTACTCGATCAGCCAAGAGACCCAGTACTTC; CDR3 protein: CASSYSISQETQYF
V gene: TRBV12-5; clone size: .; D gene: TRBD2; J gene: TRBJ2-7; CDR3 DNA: TGTGCTAGTGGTTTGGTAGGGCGGGGGATATCCTACGAGCAGTACTTC; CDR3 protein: CASGLVGRGISYEQYF
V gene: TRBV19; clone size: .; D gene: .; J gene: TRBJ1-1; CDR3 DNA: TGTGCCAGTAGTATCGCCCACAGGGTGGGCACTGAAGCTTTCTTT; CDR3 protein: CASSIAHRVGTEAFF
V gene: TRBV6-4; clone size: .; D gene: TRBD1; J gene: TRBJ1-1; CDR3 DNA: TGTGCCAGCAGCCGGACAGGGGGCAGGTACACTGAAGCTTTCTTT; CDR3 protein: CASSRTGGRYTEAFF
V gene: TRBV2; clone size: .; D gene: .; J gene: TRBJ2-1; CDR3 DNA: TGTGCCAGCGAACTAGAGAGGTCGAATGAGCAGTTCTTC; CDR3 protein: CASELERSNEQFF
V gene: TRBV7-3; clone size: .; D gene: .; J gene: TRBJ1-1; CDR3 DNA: TGTGCCAGCAGCCAACAGCAAAACACTGAAGCTTTCTTT; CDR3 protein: CASSQQQNTEAFF
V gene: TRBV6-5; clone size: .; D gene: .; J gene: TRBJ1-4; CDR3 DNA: TGTGCCAGCAGGTTGACAGTTTTCCCTGAAAAACTGTTTTTT; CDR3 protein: CASRLTVFPEKLFF
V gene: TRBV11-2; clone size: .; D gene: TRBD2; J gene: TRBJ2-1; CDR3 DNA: TGTGCCAGCAGCCACAGGACTAGCGGCTACAATGAGCAGTTCTTC; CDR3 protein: CASSHRTSGYNEQFF
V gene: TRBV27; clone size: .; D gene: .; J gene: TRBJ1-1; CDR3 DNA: TGTGCCAGCAGTTTTAGTCTAGGGGGAATGAACACTGAAGCTTTCTTT; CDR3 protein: CASSFSLGGMNTEAFF
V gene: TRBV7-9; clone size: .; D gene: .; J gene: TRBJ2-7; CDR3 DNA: TGTGCCAGCAGCTTGAACGGGGTCACCTACGAGCAGTACTTC; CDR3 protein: CASSLNGVTYEQYF
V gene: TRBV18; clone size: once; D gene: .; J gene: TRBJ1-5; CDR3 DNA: TGTGCCAGCTCACCGACAATTGGGGATCAGCCCCAGCATTTT; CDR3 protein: CASSPTIGDQPQHF
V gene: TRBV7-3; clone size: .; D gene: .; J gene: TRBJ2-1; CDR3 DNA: TGTGCCAGCAGCCAGGGGGAGGGCAGAGCCCTATCCTACAATGAGCAGTTCTTC; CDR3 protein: CASSQGEGRALSYNEQFF
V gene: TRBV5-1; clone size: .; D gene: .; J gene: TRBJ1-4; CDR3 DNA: TGCGCCAGCAGCTTACAGGATCCCGATGAAAAACTGTTTTTT; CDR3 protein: CASSLQDPDEKLFF
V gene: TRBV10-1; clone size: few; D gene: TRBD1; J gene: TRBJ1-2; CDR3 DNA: TGCGCCAGCAGTGAGACAGGGGGAAGCGGCTACACCTTC; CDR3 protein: CASSETGGSGYTF
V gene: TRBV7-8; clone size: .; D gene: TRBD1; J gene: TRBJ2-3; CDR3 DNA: TGTGCCAGCAGCCCACGGGGGACAGGGCGCACAGATACGCAGTATTTT; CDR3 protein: CASSPRGTGRTDTQYF
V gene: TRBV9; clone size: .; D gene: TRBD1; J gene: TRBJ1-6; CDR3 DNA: TGTGCCAGCAGCCCACGGACAGGCGGGAATTCACCCCTCCACTTT; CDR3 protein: CASSPRTGGNSPLHF
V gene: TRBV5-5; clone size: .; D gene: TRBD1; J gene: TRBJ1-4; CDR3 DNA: TGTGCCAGCAGCCCCGGGACAGGATATGAAAAACTGTTTTTT; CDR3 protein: CASSPGTGYEKLFF
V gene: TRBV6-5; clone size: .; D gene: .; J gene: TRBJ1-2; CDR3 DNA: TGTGCCAGCAGAATACAGGGAAGAAACTATGGCTACACCTTC; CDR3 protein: CASRIQGRNYGYTF
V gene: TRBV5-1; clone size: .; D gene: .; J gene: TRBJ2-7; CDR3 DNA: TGCGCCAGCAGCTTGGCTGGGGGTGAAAGGTACGAGCAGTACTTC; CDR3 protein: CASSLAGGERYEQYF
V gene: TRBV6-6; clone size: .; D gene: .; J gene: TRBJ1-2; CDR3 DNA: TGTGCCAGCAGTCCCGGGACAAGTGGCTACACCTTC; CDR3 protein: CASSPGTSGYTF
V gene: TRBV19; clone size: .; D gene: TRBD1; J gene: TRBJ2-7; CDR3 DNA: TGTGCCAGTAGTAAATTGGGGACAGGGAGCTCCTACGAGCAGTACTTC; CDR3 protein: CASSKLGTGSSYEQYF
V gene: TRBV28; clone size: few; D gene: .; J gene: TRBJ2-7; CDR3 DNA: TGTGCCAGCAGTTTTTTCGGCTACGAGCAGTACTTC; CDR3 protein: CASSFFGYEQYF
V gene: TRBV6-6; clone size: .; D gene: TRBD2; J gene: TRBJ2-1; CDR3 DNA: TGTGCCAGCCAGACTAGCGGGGGTAAGGGGGAGCAGTTCTTC; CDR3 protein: CASQTSGGKGEQFF
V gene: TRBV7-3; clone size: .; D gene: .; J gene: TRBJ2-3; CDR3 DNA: TGTGCCAGCAGCTTACGCGGCGGGGTGAGAGATACGCAGTATTTT; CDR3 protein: CASSLRGGVRDTQYF
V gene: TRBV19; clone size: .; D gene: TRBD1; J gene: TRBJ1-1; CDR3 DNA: TGTGCCAGTAGTGACAGGGCGGGCACTGAAGCTTTCTTT; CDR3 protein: CASSDRAGTEAFF
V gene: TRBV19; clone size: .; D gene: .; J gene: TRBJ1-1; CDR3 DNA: TGTGCCAGTAGTAGGACCTCTTGGGGCACTGAAGCTTTCTTT; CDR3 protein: CASSRTSWGTEAFF
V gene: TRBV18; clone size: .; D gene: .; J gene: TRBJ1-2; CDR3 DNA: TGTGCCAGCTCACGCGGATCGGCCAGGGGCCGTGGTGGCTACACCTTC; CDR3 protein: CASSRGSARGRGGYTF
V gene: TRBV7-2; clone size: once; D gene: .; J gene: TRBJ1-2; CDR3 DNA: TGTGCCAGCAGCTTAGCGGCAGGGAACGTACTGGATGGCTACACCTTC; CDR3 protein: CASSLAAGNVLDGYTF
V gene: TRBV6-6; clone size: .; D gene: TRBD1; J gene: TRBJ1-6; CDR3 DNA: TGTGCCAGCACCAGACAGGGTCAAATGTCACCCCTCCACTTT; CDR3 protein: CASTRQGQMSPLHF
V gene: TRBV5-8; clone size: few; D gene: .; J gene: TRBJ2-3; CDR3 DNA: TGTGCCAGCAGCTTCACTAGATCCACAGATACGCAGTATTTT; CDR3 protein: CASSFTRSTDTQYF
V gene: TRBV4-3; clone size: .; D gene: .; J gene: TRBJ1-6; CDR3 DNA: TGCGCCAGCAGCCAGGAACCGACACGGAATAATTCACCCCTCCACTTT; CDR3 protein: CASSQEPTRNNSPLHF
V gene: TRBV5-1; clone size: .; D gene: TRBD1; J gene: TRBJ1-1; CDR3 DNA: TGCGCCAGCAGCTTGCCCCGGGACAGGGGCCCTATCCAGTTGAACACTGAAGCTTTCTTT; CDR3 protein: CASSLPRDRGPIQLNTEAFF
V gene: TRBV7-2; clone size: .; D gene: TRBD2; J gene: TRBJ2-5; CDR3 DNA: TGTGCCAGCAGCTTAGGAGGACTAGCGGGGAGGGAGACCCAGTACTTC; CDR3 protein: CASSLGGLAGRETQYF
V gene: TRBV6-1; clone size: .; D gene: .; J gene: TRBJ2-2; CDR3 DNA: TGTGCCAGCAGACACGAGGGTTTCGGGGAGCTGTTTTTT; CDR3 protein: CASRHEGFGELFF
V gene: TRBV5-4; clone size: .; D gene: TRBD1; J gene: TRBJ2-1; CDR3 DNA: TGTGCCAGCAGCTTGGCCCAAGGGGGCAATTACAATGAGCAGTTCTTC; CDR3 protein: CASSLAQGGNYNEQFF
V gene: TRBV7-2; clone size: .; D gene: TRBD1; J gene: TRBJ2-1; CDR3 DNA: TGTGCCAGCAGCTTAGCCCCCTCCCCGGACAGGGCGCCCTACAATGAGCAGTTCTTC; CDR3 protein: CASSLAPSPDRAPYNEQFF
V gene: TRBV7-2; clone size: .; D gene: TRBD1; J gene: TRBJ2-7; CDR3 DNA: TGTGCCAGCAGCTCGCCGCGACAGGGTTACGAGCAGTACTTC; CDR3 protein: CASSSPRQGYEQYF
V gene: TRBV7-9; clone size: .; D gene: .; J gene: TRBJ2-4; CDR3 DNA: TGTGCCAGCAGCCCAGGAGCCAAAAACATTCAGTACTTC; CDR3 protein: CASSPGAKNIQYF
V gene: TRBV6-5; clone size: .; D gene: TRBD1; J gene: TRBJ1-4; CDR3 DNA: TGTGCCAGCAGAATTGGGACAGCTAATGAAAAACTGTTTTTT; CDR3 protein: CASRIGTANEKLFF
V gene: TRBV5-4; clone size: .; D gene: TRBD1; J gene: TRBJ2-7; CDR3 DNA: TGTGCCAGCAGCCAAACCGGGACAGGGATCTACGAGCAGTACTTC; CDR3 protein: CASSQTGTGIYEQYF